These 30 T cell receptor beta chains were sequenced from one sample in a study of blood T cell repertoires in COVID-19. Only in-frame clones appear in the TCRdb table, and some are missing; sequencing was by immunoSEQ multiplex PCR. The table has some 250,000 clones, around 81% seen once. Material: peripheral blood. The receptors originated from a woman aged 55-70 years with active or convalescent COVID-19.

V usage is TRBV5-1 and J usage is TRBJ1-2; 10 positions agree with TRBD1. The CDR3 is 17 amino acids. Germline V lookup: CDR1 SGHRS, CDR2 YFSETQ. Unmatched junction bases numbered 9, after V lost 4 bases and J lost 0 bases. CDR3 coding DNA: TGCGCCAGCAGCCCCCGGACAGGGGGGAGTCCTAACTATGGCTACACCTTC. The encoded protein is CASSPRTGGSPNYGYTF.

The chain links TRBV19 to TRBJ2-3; unclear D gene. Germline V gene sequence: CDR1 LNHDA, CDR2 SQIVND (reference sequence). Trimming took off 8 bases at V and 2 bases at J, with 8 bases between the two ends. This CDR3 is built from 12 residues. CDR3 amino acids: CASGQATDTQYF. For the CDR3, the DNA is TGTGCCAGTGGCCAGGCCACAGATACGCAGTATTTT.

This clone was recorded once. The V call is TRBV25-1, the J call TRBJ2-5; 8 bases are shared with TRBD2. This CDR3 has 15 amino acids. The junction had 5 bases not matched to a gene; V was cut back by 1 base and J by 4 bases. CDR1 is MGHDK and CDR2 is SYGVNS in the germline V gene. The CDR3 nucleotides are TGTGCCAGCAGTGAATCGGCGGGGGGTTTAGAGACCCAGTACTTC. It encodes CASSESAGGLETQYF.

The chain carries TRBV24-1 and TRBJ2-5; 7 bases match TRBD1. With V trimmed by 4 bases and J by 1 base, 11 bases remained unmatched. The germline V gene has CDR1 KGHDR and CDR2 SFDVKD. This CDR3 has 17 amino acids. The CDR3 DNA is TGTGCCACCAGTGAGGCCACAGGGGTCGGAATCCAAGAGACCCAGTACTTC. Its protein product is CATSEATGVGIQETQYF.

The V gene is TRBV6-5, the J gene TRBJ2-1; 8 bases agree with TRBD1. Losses at the gene ends were 2 bases for V and 4 bases for J; bases not matched to a gene: 7. In germline, CDR1 is MNHEY, CDR2 SVGAGI. This CDR3 is 16 amino acids long. The CDR3 loop is CASSYSRTGNYNEQFF. CDR3 DNA: TGTGCCAGCAGTTACAGTAGGACAGGGAATTACAATGAGCAGTTCTTC.

The chain recombines TRBV3-1 (or the pseudogene TRBV3-2) with TRBJ1-6; TRBD1 aligns across 7 bases. Germline trimming cut 0 bases from V and 4 bases from J; bases unmatched to any gene: 9. The CDR3 loop spans 18 amino acids. Germline V gene lookup returns CDR1 LGHDT and CDR2 YNNKEL (reference sequence). The CDR3 here is CASSQDRFQGDYNSPLHF. CDR3 DNA: TGTGCCAGCAGCCAAGATCGGTTCCAGGGGGATTATAATTCACCCCTCCACTTT.

The gene calls are TRBV2 and TRBJ2-3; D might be TRBD2 (5 bases). V was trimmed by 5 bases and J by 0 bases, leaving 12 bases between them. The CDR3 extends over 15 amino acids. The germline gives CDR1 SNHLY, CDR2 FYNNEI. In DNA form, the CDR3 reads TGTGCCAGCAGTACCGGGATCAGAAGCACAGATACGCAGTATTTT. This sequence encodes CASSTGIRSTDTQYF.

The chain couples TRBV6-5 to TRBJ1-6; TRBD1 matches at 8 bases. Losses at the gene ends were 6 bases for V and 7 bases for J; bases not matched to a gene: 5. The CDR3 is 14 amino acids. Germline assignment: CDR1 MNHEY and CDR2 SVGAGI. The CDR3 DNA follows: TGTGCCAGCAGACGACAGGGGTCAAATTCACCCCTCCACTTT. It is translated as CASRRQGSNSPLHF.

This clone was seen a single time. The chain uses TRBV5-6 and TRBJ1-6; 8 positions match TRBD1. The J segment lost 10 bases and the V segment lost 1 base, leaving 10 bases of the junction unmatched. The CDR3 is 16 residues long. Germline CDR1 and CDR2: SGHDT and YYEEEE. This CDR3 reads CASSLFGTGGESPLHF. The CDR3 coding sequence is TGTGCCAGCAGCTTGTTTGGGACAGGTGGGGAATCACCCCTCCACTTT.

The rearrangement joins TRBV6-2 or TRBV6-3 to TRBJ1-5; D perhaps matches TRBD1 (5 bases). The germline CDR1 and CDR2 sequences are MNHEY and SVGEGT. V was pared by 5 bases and J by 3 bases, with 11 bases between. The CDR3 sequence is 14 residues long. The CDR3 loop reads CASSPNRFNQPQHF. For the CDR3, the DNA is TGTGCCAGCAGTCCAAACAGGTTCAATCAGCCCCAGCATTTT.

The gene calls are TRBV7-3 and TRBJ1-1, with unresolved D. Germline V gene sequence: CDR1 SGHTA, CDR2 FQGTGA. Trimming removed 2 bases at V and 1 base at J, with 14 bases between. There are 16 residues in the CDR3. This chain's CDR3 is CASSLGLGNPNTEAFF. The CDR3 DNA follows: TGTGCCAGCAGCTTAGGCCTCGGGAACCCGAACACTGAAGCTTTCTTT.

This chain links TRBV7-9 with TRBJ1-6; D uncertain. Germline V CDR1 and CDR2: SEHNR, FQNEAQ (reference sequence). V shed 1 base and J shed 0 bases, with 10 bases lying between them. The CDR3 is made up of 17 amino acids. The CDR3 DNA reads TGTGCCAGCAGCTTAGGCTATCCGAGCTCCTATAATTCACCCCTCCACTTT. Its protein product is CASSLGYPSSYNSPLHF.

The V and J genes are TRBV7-3 and TRBJ1-2; a possible D gene is TRBD1 (6 bases). V was trimmed by 8 bases and J by 6 bases, leaving 19 bases between them. The CDR3 loop spans 14 amino acids. Looked up from germline, CDR1 is SGHTA and CDR2 is FQGTGA. DNA for the CDR3: TGTGCCAGCGCCAGACCGGACAGAAGAAATGGCTACACCTTC. This gives the protein CASARPDRRNGYTF.

The chain combines TRBV11-2 with TRBJ1-2, with D perhaps TRBD1 (6 bases). The CDR3 contains 13 residues. Trimming left V 5 bases short and J 4 bases short, with 11 bases between. Germline V gene lookup returns CDR1 SGHAT and CDR2 FQNNGV. In nucleotides, the CDR3 is TGTGCCAGCAGCACACAGGGTAGCTATGGCTACACCTTC. Translating gives CASSTQGSYGYTF.

In DNA, the CDR3 is TGTGCCAGCAGCCTATCGACAGGCCCATACGAGCAGTACTTC. Encoded protein: CASSLSTGPYEQYF. V and J are TRBV3-1 (or the pseudogene TRBV3-2) and TRBJ2-7; D may be TRBD1 (6 bases). This CDR3 region has 14 residues. The V and J ends lost 4 bases and 4 bases respectively, with 14 bases between them. The germline gives CDR1 LGHDT, CDR2 YNNKEL (reference sequence).

This chain links TRBV19 with TRBJ2-5; D is unclear. There are 17 residues in the CDR3. V was pared by 5 bases and J by 0 bases, with 19 bases between. Germline V gene data show CDR1 as LNHDA and CDR2 as SQIVND (reference sequence). The CDR3 loop is CASSPYSSPPYQETQYF. DNA of the CDR3: TGTGCCAGTAGTCCCTACTCCTCTCCCCCGTACCAAGAGACCCAGTACTTC.

This chain uses TRBV3-1 (or the pseudogene TRBV3-2) with TRBJ1-3; possibly TRBD1 for D (6 bases). The CDR3 contains 15 residues. The V end lost 4 bases, the J end lost 4 bases, and 14 bases lay between the germline ends. The germline V gene has CDR1 LGHDT and CDR2 YNNKEL (reference sequence). CDR3 DNA sequence: TGTGCCAGCAGCCGGAGCGGGGGCTCCGGAAACACCATATATTTT. It yields the protein CASSRSGGSGNTIYF.

In nucleotides, the CDR3 is TGTGCCAGCAGACAGGACCCAGATACGCAGTATTTT. This translates into CASRQDPDTQYF. This sequence joins TRBV6-5 and TRBJ2-3; D might be TRBD1 (5 bases). Germline lookup yields CDR1 MNHEY and CDR2 SVGAGI. The V end lost 6 bases, the J end lost 4 bases, and 8 bases lay between the germline ends. This CDR3 has 12 residues.

The chain joins TRBV24-1 to TRBJ2-3; D possibly corresponds to TRBD1 (5 bases). The CDR3 consists of 14 residues. Trimming removed 3 bases from V and 1 base from J, with 7 bases in between. From germline, CDR1 is KGHDR and CDR2 SFDVKD. This CDR3 reads CATSDPRGTDTQYF. Here the CDR3 DNA reads TGTGCCACCAGTGATCCCAGGGGCACAGATACGCAGTATTTT.

The chain combines TRBV5-4 with TRBJ2-3; D possibly corresponds to TRBD1 (5 bases). Germline CDR1 reads SGHNT; CDR2 reads YYREEE (reference sequence). V dropped 1 base and J dropped 4 bases, with 10 bases sitting between them. CDR3 length: 14 residues. This CDR3 reads CASSLRRGADTQYF. The CDR3 nucleotides are TGTGCCAGCAGCTTGCGAAGGGGCGCAGATACGCAGTATTTT.

The chain couples TRBV12-3 or TRBV12-4 to TRBJ2-1; possible D gene TRBD1, 5 bases. V lost 3 bases, J lost 7 bases, and 10 bases lay in between. The CDR3 length is 13 residues. The CDR3 DNA reads TGTGCCAGCAGTTTCTCAGGGTTTAATGAGCAGTTCTTC. Protein product: CASSFSGFNEQFF.

This clone turned up a few times. The chain has TRBV4-1 and TRBJ2-2; the D gene is possibly TRBD2 (7 bases). Trimming took 4 bases from V and 2 from J, leaving 11 bases between them. The V gene's germline CDR1 is MGHRA and CDR2 YSYEKL. The CDR3 has 15 amino acids. CDR3 region: CASSPRGGNTGELFF. The DNA of the CDR3 is TGCGCCAGCAGCCCTAGGGGGGGAAACACCGGGGAGCTGTTTTTT.

The rearrangement links TRBV6-2 or TRBV6-3 to TRBJ1-1, with D uncertain. V was trimmed by 5 bases and J by 0 bases, leaving 4 bases between them. Germline lookup yields CDR1 MNHEY and CDR2 SVGEGT. The CDR3 spans 12 residues. CDR3 sequence: CASSSVNTEAFF. Written as DNA, the CDR3 is TGTGCCAGCAGTAGCGTGAACACTGAAGCTTTCTTT.

CDR3 residues: CASSYSPAGGTDTQYF. The CDR3 bases are TGTGCCAGCAGTTACTCGCCTGCGGGGGGGACAGATACGCAGTATTTT. This chain links TRBV6-5 with TRBJ2-3, with 9 bases that match TRBD2. V shed 0 bases, J shed 3 bases, and the junction held 4 bases outside the gene matches. The CDR3 is 16 amino acids. Per germline, CDR1 MNHEY and CDR2 SVGAGI.

This clone was observed many times. The rearrangement joins TRBV6-5 to TRBJ2-7; 11 bases align to TRBD2. V lost 6 bases and J lost 3; bases outside the gene matches: 4. The CDR3 contains 14 residues. Germline V lookup: CDR1 MNHEY, CDR2 SVGAGI. CDR3 loop: CASRLTSGGYEQYF. CDR3 sequence (DNA): TGTGCCAGCAGGCTTACTAGCGGGGGCTACGAGCAGTACTTC.

The genes are TRBV11-2 and TRBJ1-3, with 10 positions matching TRBD1. The junction had 10 bases not matched to a gene; V was cut back by 5 bases and J by 0 bases. Looked up from germline, CDR1 is SGHAT and CDR2 is FQNNGV. This CDR3 comprises 18 residues. The CDR3: CASSRDRGSSLSGNTIYF. The CDR3 coding sequence is TGTGCCAGCAGCCGGGACAGGGGCTCCAGCCTCTCTGGAAACACCATATATTTT.

The chain uses TRBV6-5 and TRBJ1-1; TRBD1 agrees at 7 bases. With V trimmed by 6 bases and J by 0 bases, 4 bases remained unmatched. CDR1 is MNHEY and CDR2 is SVGAGI in the germline V gene. CDR3 length equals 14 residues. The CDR3 coding sequence is TGTGCCAGCAGCCTGACAGGGTTGAACACTGAAGCTTTCTTT. This encodes CASSLTGLNTEAFF.

The chain employs TRBV3-1 (or the pseudogene TRBV3-2) and TRBJ2-5; 11 bases agree with TRBD2. J gave up 4 bases and V 0 bases, and 13 bases lay outside the gene matches. In germline, CDR1 is LGHDT, CDR2 YNNKEL (reference sequence). This CDR3 comprises 19 residues. CDR3 sequence (DNA): TGTGCCAGCAGCCAAGATGTTAGCGGGGGGGCAGGAGTCCCAGAGACCCAGTACTTC. It translates to CASSQDVSGGAGVPETQYF.

This clone has only one observation. Other DNA sequences in this sample translate to the same CDR3. The chain is built from TRBV19 and TRBJ2-3, with a weak D call TRBD2 (5 bases). In germline, CDR1 is LNHDA, CDR2 SQIVND (reference sequence). The CDR3 has 13 amino acids. The ends were cut back, 5 bases at V and 6 bases at J, with 12 bases in the middle. As DNA, the CDR3 is TGTGCCAGTAGTGAGGGCGGAGCCGATACGCAGTATTTT. Translated: CASSEGGADTQYF.

The rearrangement joins TRBV18 to TRBJ2-3, with D maybe TRBD2 (8 bases). The CDR3 is 18 amino acids. The V and J ends lost 4 bases and 1 base respectively, with 21 bases between them. Germline CDR1 and CDR2: KGHSH and LQKENI. CDR3 loop: CASSLREGQLARTDTQYF. The CDR3 DNA follows: TGTGCCAGCTCACTACGGGAGGGACAGTTGGCCCGCACAGATACGCAGTATTTT. The complete variable domain, with remaining parts taken from reference TRBV18 and TRBJ2-3, reads NAGVMQNPRHLVRRRGQEARLRCSPMKGHSHVYWYRQLPEEGLKFMVYLQKENIIDESGMPKERFSAEFPKEGPSILRIQQVVRGDSAAYFCASSLREGQLARTDTQYFGPGTRLTVL.